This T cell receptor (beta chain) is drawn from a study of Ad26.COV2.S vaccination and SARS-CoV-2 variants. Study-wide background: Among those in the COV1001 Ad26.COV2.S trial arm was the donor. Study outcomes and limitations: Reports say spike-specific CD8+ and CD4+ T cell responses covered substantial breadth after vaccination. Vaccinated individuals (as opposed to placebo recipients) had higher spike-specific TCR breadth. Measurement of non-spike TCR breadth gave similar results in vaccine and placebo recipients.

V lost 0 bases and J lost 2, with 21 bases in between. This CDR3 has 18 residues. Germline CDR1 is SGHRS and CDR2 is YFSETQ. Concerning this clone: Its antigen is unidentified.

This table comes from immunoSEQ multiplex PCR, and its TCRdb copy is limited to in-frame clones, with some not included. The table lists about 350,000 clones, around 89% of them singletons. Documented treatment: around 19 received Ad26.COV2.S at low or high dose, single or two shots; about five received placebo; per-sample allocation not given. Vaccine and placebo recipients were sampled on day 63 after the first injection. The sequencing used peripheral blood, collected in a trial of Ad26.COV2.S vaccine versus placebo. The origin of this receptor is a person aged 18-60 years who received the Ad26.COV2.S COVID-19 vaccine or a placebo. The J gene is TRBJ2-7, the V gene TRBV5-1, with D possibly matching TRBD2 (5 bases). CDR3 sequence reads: CASSLAADSSGSTYEQYF. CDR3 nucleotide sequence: TGCGCCAGCAGCTTGGCGGCCGATAGCTCGGGGAGCACCTACGAGCAGTACTTC.